This TCR beta chain derives from a study of radiotherapy plus CTLA-4 blockade in lung cancer. The data were produced by immunoSEQ multiplex PCR, yet TCRdb's version contains in-frame clones alone and is incomplete. This sample has 70,000 to 95,000 clones, with around 84% found just once. Per germline, CDR1 MRHNA and CDR2 SNTAGT. The CDR3 runs to 13 residues. The trim removed 7 bases at V and 4 bases at J, leaving 5 bases unmatched. The chain employs TRBV6-4 and TRBJ1-1, with 8 nucleotides matching TRBD1. Sequences were derived from peripheral blood, sampled from a patient treated with radiotherapy plus ipilimumab. This receptor was identified in a human donor with non-small cell lung cancer that progressed on radiotherapy plus ipilimumab. The CDR3 coding sequence is TGTGCCAGCAAAGGACAGGGTGGCACTGAAGCTTTCTTT. This encodes CASKGQGGTEAFF.